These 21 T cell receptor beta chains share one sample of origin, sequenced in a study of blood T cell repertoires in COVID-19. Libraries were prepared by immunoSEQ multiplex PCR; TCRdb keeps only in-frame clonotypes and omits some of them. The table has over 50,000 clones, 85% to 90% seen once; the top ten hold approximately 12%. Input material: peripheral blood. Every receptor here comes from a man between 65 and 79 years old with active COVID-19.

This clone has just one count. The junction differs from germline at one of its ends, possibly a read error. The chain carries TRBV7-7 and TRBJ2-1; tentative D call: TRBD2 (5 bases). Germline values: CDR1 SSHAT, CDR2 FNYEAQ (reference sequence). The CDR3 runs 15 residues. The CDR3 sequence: CASSLVVALYNEQFF. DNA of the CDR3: TGTGCTAGCAGCTTAGTGGTAGCGCTCTACAATGAGCAGTTCTTC.

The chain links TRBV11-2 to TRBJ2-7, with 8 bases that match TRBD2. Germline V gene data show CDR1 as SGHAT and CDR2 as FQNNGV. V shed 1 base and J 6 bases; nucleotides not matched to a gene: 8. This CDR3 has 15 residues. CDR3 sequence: CASSLVSGGQSEQYF. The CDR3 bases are TGTGCCAGCAGCTTAGTTTCGGGGGGGCAGAGCGAGCAGTACTTC. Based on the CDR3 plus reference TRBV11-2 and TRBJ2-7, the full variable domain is EAGVAQSPRYKIIEKRQSVAFWCNPISGHATLYWYQQILGQGPKLLIQFQNNGVVDDSQLPKDRFSAERLKGVDSTLKIQPAKLEDSAVYLCASSLVSGGQSEQYFGPGTRLTVT.

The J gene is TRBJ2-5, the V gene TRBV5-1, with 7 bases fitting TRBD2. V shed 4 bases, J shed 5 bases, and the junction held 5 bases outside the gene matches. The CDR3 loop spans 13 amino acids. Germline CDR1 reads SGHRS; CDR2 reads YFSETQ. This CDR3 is CASSAVGGETQYF. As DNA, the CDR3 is TGCGCCAGCAGCGCAGTGGGGGGGGAGACCCAGTACTTC.

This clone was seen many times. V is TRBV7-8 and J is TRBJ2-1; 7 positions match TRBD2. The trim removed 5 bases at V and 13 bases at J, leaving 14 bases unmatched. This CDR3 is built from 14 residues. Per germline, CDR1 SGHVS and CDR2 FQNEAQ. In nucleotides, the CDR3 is TGTGCCAGCAGCGAGCAGCTAGCGGCGCCCACCCAGTTCTTC. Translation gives CASSEQLAAPTQFF.

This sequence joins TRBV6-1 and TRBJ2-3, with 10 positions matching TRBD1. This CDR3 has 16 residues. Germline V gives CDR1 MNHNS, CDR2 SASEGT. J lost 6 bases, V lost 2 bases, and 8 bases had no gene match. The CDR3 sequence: CASSENLGQGWDTQYF. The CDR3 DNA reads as TGTGCCAGCAGTGAAAACCTGGGACAGGGGTGGGATACGCAGTATTTT.

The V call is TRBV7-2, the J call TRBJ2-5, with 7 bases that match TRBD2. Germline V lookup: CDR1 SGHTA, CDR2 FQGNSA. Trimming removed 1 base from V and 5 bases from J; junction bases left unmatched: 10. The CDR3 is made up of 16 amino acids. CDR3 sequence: CASSLGITLGGETQYF. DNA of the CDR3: TGTGCCAGCAGCTTAGGGATCACTTTGGGAGGGGAGACCCAGTACTTC.

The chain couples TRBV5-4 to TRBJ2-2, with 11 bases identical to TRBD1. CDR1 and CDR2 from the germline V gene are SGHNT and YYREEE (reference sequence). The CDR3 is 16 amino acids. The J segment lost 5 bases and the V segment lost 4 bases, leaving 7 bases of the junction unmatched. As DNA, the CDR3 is TGTGCCAGCAGCCCAAGGACAGGGGGCGCTACCGGGGAGCTGTTTTTT. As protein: CASSPRTGGATGELFF.

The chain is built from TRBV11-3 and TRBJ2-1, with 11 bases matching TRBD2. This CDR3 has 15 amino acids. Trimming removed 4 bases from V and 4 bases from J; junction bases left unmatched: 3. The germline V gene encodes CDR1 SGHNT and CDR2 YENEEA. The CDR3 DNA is TGTGCCAGCAGCTCTCTAGCGGGGGGTTACAATGAGCAGTTCTTC. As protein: CASSSLAGGYNEQFF.

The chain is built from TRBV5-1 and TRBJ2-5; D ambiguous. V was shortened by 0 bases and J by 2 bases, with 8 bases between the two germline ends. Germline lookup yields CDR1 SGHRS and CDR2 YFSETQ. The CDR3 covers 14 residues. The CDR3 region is CASSLAGQQETQYF. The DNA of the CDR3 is TGCGCCAGCAGCTTGGCCGGTCAACAAGAGACCCAGTACTTC. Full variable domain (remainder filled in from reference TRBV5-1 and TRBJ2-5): KAGVTQTPRYLIKTRGQQVTLSCSPISGHRSVSWYQQTPGQGLQFLFEYFSETQRNKGNFPGRFSGRQFSNSRSEMNVSTLELGDSALYLCASSLAGQQETQYFGPGTRLLVL.

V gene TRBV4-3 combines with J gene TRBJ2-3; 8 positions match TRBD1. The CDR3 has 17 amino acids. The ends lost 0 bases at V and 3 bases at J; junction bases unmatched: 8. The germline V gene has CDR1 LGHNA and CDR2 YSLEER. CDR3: CASSQDGRTGTTDTQYF. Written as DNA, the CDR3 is TGCGCCAGCAGCCAAGATGGTCGGACAGGGACTACAGATACGCAGTATTTT.

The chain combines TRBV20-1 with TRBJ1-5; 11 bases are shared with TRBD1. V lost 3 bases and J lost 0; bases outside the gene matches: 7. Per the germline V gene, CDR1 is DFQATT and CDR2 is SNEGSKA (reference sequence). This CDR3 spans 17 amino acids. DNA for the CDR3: TGCAGTGCTAGTCTGGGACAGGGGGGAGATAGCAATCAGCCCCAGCATTTT. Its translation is CSASLGQGGDSNQPQHF.

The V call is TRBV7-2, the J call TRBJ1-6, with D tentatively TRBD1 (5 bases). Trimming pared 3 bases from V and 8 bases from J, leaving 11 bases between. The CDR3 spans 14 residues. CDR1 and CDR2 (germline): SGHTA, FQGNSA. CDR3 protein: CASSFGGLDSPLHF. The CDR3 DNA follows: TGTGCCAGCAGCTTTGGGGGGTTGGATTCACCCCTCCACTTT. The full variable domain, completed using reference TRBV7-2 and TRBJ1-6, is GAGVSQSPSNKVTEKGKDVELRCDPISGHTALYWYRQSLGQGLEFLIYFQGNSAPDKSGLPSDRFSAERTGGSVSTLTIQRTQQEDSAVYLCASSFGGLDSPLHFGNGTRLTVT.

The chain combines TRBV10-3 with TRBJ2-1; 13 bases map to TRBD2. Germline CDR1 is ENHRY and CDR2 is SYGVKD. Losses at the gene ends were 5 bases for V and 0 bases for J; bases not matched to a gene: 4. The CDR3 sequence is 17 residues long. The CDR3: CAISKLAGGSSYNEQFF. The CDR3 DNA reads TGTGCCATCAGTAAACTAGCGGGGGGGAGCTCCTACAATGAGCAGTTCTTC.

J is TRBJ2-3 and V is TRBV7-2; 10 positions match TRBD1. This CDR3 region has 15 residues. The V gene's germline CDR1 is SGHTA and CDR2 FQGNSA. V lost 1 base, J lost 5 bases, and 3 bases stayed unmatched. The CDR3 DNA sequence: TGTGCCAGCAGCTTAGGACAGGGGGCACAAGATACGCAGTATTTT. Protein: CASSLGQGAQDTQYF. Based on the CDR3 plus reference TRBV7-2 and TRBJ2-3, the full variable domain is GAGVSQSPSNKVTEKGKDVELRCDPISGHTALYWYRQSLGQGLEFLIYFQGNSAPDKSGLPSDRFSAERTGGSVSTLTIQRTQQEDSAVYLCASSLGQGAQDTQYFGPGTRLTVL.

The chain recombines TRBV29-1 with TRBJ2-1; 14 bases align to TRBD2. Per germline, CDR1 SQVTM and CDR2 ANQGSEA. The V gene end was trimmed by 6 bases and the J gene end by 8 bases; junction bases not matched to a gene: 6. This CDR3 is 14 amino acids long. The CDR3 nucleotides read TGCAGCGTCCGACTAGCGGGGGGGTTTCATGAGCAGTTCTTC. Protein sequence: CSVRLAGGFHEQFF.

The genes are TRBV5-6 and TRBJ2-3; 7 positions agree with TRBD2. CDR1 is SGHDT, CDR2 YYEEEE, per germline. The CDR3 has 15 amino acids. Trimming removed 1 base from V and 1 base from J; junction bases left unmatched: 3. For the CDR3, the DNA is TGTGCCAGCAGCTTGATCGCGGGGGGCACAGATACGCAGTATTTT. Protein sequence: CASSLIAGGTDTQYF.

CDR3 protein: CASAVWGNTGELFF. In DNA, the CDR3 is TGTGCCAGCGCGGTCTGGGGCAACACCGGGGAGCTGTTTTTT. The chain carries TRBV2 and TRBJ2-2; D is perhaps TRBD1 (5 bases). The germline V and J ends were trimmed by 8 bases and 2 bases, with 12 bases remaining between them. This CDR3 contains 14 residues. The germline V gene has CDR1 SNHLY and CDR2 FYNNEI.

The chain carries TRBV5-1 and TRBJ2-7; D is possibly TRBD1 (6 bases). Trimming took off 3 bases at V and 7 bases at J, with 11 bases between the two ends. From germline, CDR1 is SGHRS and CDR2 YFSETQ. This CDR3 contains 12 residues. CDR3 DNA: TGCGCCAGCAGCTCTACAGGGCTAGAGCAGTACTTC. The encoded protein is CASSSTGLEQYF.

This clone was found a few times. CDR3 DNA: TGTGCCTGGAGTGCGCAGTACGAGCAGTACTTC. Its protein product is CAWSAQYEQYF. The rearrangement joins TRBV30 to TRBJ2-7; D uncertain. V was shortened by 1 base and J by 4 bases, with 5 bases between the two germline ends. Germline V lookup: CDR1 GTSNPN, CDR2 SVGIG (reference sequence). CDR3 length: 11 amino acids.

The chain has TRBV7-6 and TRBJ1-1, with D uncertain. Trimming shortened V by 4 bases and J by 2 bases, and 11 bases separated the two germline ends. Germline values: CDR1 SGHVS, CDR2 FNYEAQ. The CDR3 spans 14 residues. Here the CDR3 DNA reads TGTGCCAGCAGCTATACAGAACTTAACACTGAAGCTTTCTTT. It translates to CASSYTELNTEAFF.

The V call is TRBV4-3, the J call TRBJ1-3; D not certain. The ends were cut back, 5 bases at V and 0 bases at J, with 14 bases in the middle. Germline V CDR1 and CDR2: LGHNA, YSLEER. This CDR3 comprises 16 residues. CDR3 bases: TGCGCCAGCAGCTATTGGGCGAGGGACTCTGGAAACACCATATATTTT. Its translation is CASSYWARDSGNTIYF.